A selection of T cell receptor beta chains follows, all from one sample in a study of cytomegalovirus exposure and HLA in healthy donors. The method was immunoSEQ multiplex PCR; TCRdb's version includes in-frame clones alone and lacks a portion of them. The top ten clones hold less than 2% of a sample with about 200,000 clones, roughly four fifths of them seen once. The source material was PBMCs. These receptors were collected from a young man in good health and CMV-seronegative. Each CDR3 is given with its conserved first and last residue. D genes are given only for firm matches. Some rows have no size entry. The others give once, few or many, or a class for an expanded clone.

>TRBV15|.|TRBJ1-5|17|.
TGTGCCACCAGCAGGAGCTGGAGGGCCCGGGAGGAGCAGCCCCAGCATTTT
CATSRSWRAREEQPQHF
>TRBV6-6|.|TRBJ2-7|15|TRBD2
TGTGCCAGCAGTTCGTTCAGCGGGAGGGACTACGAGCAGTACTTC
CASSSFSGRDYEQYF
>TRBV5-4|.|TRBJ2-7|15|TRBD2
TGTGCCAGCAGCTCGCCGGGACTAGCGGGAGTTGAGCAGTACTTC
CASSSPGLAGVEQYF
>TRBV7-9|few|TRBJ1-4|18|TRBD1
TGTGCCAGCGGATTTGTCGGGGGGGGGACAGGGATTAATGAAAAACTGTTTTTT
CASGFVGGGTGINEKLFF
>TRBV5-8|.|TRBJ1-3|15|.
TGTGCCAGCAGCATTTCGGGGGTCTCTGGAAACACCATATATTTT
CASSISGVSGNTIYF
>TRBV2|.|TRBJ1-2|14|TRBD1
TGTGCCAGCAGTTGGACAGGGTCGGACTATGGCTACACCTTC
CASSWTGSDYGYTF
>TRBV27|.|TRBJ2-5|15|TRBD2
TGTGCCAGCAGTTCACGACTAGCGGGAGGAGAGACCCAGTACTTC
CASSSRLAGGETQYF
>TRBV23-1|.|TRBJ2-7|14|.
TGCGCCAGCAGTCACAGTGATACCTCCTACGAGCAGTACTTC
CASSHSDTSYEQYF
>TRBV13|.|TRBJ1-1|14|.
TGTGCCAGCAGCTTCGGGGGGGAGAACACTGAAGCTTTCTTT
CASSFGGENTEAFF
>TRBV5-1|.|TRBJ2-3|14|TRBD2
TGCGCCAGCAGCCGGACTAGAAGCACAGATACGCAGTATTTT
CASSRTRSTDTQYF
>TRBV7-2|.|TRBJ2-7|13|TRBD1
TGTGCCAGCAGCAGGGACAGCTCCTACGAGCAGTACTTC
CASSRDSSYEQYF
>TRBV7-7|.|TRBJ2-1|14|.
TGTGCTAGCAGCTTAGATGGGGGGTACAATGAGCAGTTCTTC
CASSLDGGYNEQFF
>TRBV15|.|TRBJ2-3|13|.
TGTGCCACCAGCAGGCCCCCGGCAGATACGCAGTATTTT
CATSRPPADTQYF
>TRBV7-2|.|TRBJ2-1|17|TRBD1
TGTGCCAGCAGCTTAGACAAAGTCCAGGGGGCGCGAAATGAGCAGTTCTTC
CASSLDKVQGARNEQFF
>TRBV5-8|.|TRBJ2-1|15|TRBD2
TGTGCCAGCAGCTTAGTCGGGAGGGCCTACAATGAGCAGTTCTTC
CASSLVGRAYNEQFF
>TRBV19|.|TRBJ2-7|13|TRBD2
TGTGCCAGCGGACTAGCGAACACCTACGAGCAGTACTTC
CASGLANTYEQYF
>TRBV9|.|TRBJ2-7|14|TRBD1
TGTGCCAGCAGCGGGTCGACAGGGGTAAGCGAGCAGTACTTC
CASSGSTGVSEQYF
>TRBV11-2|.|TRBJ2-3|12|.
TGTGCCAGCAGCTTAGTGCCTACGACGCAGTATTTT
CASSLVPTTQYF
>TRBV29-1|.|TRBJ1-5|14|TRBD1
TGCAGCGTTGTGACAGGGACGGGCAATCAGCCCCAGCATTTT
CSVVTGTGNQPQHF
>TRBV7-9|.|TRBJ2-3|15|.
TGTGCCAGCAGCTTAGGGGCAGGGCCCACAGATACGCAGTATTTT
CASSLGAGPTDTQYF
>TRBV19|.|TRBJ1-5|14|.
TGTGCCAGTAGTCATGGGGCGGGCAATCAGCCCCAGCATTTT
CASSHGAGNQPQHF
>TRBV4-3|.|TRBJ2-7|15|TRBD1
TGCGCCAGCAGCCAAGGGTCGACAGGGAGTTACGAGCAGTACTTC
CASSQGSTGSYEQYF
>TRBV25-1|.|TRBJ2-5|14|.
TGTGCCAGCAGTATAATACAGGGTCAAGAGACCCAGTACTTC
CASSIIQGQETQYF